These 12 T cell receptor beta chains were sequenced from one sample in a study of tumour-infiltrating T cells in Burkitt lymphoma. Generated by immunoSEQ multiplex PCR, the TCRdb table keeps only in-frame clones and is missing some. The sample contains around 48,000 clones, around 29% of which appear only once. Sequenced sample: tumor tissue. All receptors come from a human donor with Burkitt lymphoma.

The DNA of the CDR3 is TGTGCCTGGAGGGCTACTAGCGGGGGGCGCGAGCAGTACTTC. Protein product: CAWRATSGGREQYF. The rearrangement joins TRBV30 to TRBJ2-7; 12 bases match TRBD2. With V trimmed by 3 bases and J by 6 bases, 6 bases remained unmatched. CDR1 and CDR2 from the germline V gene are GTSNPN and SVGIG (reference sequence). The CDR3 has 14 amino acids. The full variable domain, its missing parts supplied by reference TRBV30 and TRBJ2-7, is SQTIHQWPATLVQPVGSPLSLECTVEGTSNPNLYWYRQAAGRGLQLLFYSVGIGQISSEVPQNLSASRPQDRQFILSSKKLLLSDSGFYLCAWRATSGGREQYFGPGTRLTVT.

The chain recombines TRBV29-1 with TRBJ1-2; D not certain. Germline lookup yields CDR1 SQVTM and CDR2 ANQGSEA. The length of the CDR3 is 10 residues. The ends were cut back, 3 bases at V and 10 bases at J, with 9 bases in the middle. The CDR3 reads CSVEARDYTF. CDR3 nucleotide sequence: TGCAGCGTTGAGGCCAGAGACTACACCTTC. The complete variable domain, with remaining parts taken from reference TRBV29-1 and TRBJ1-2, reads SAVISQKPSRDICQRGTSLTIQCQVDSQVTMMFWYRQQPGQSLTLIATANQGSEATYESGFVIDKFPISRPNLTFSTLTVSNMSPEDSSIYLCSVEARDYTFGSGTRLTVV.

The chain joins TRBV2 to TRBJ1-2; TRBD1 might be the D (5 bases). CDR3 length equals 14 residues. V lost 6 bases, J lost 8 bases, and 19 bases lay in between. The germline CDR1 and CDR2 sequences are SNHLY and FYNNEI. CDR3 bases: TGTGCCAGCAGGGATGACAGTCGGGGTGGAGGCTACACCTTC. Amino acids: CASRDDSRGGGYTF.

In this sample, this clone turned up a few times. This chain uses TRBV30 with TRBJ2-5; D might be TRBD2 (6 bases). The CDR3 extends over 12 amino acids. V lost 6 bases and J lost 5, with 13 bases in between. From germline, CDR1 is GTSNPN and CDR2 SVGIG (reference sequence). The CDR3 DNA reads TGTGCCTGTCAAGCGGGCGGGGAGACCCAGTACTTC. Translating gives CACQAGGETQYF. Full variable domain (rest looked up from reference TRBV30 and TRBJ2-5): SQTIHQWPATLVQPVGSPLSLECTVEGTSNPNLYWYRQAAGRGLQLLFYSVGIGQISSEVPQNLSASRPQDRQFILSSKKLLLSDSGFYLCACQAGGETQYFGPGTRLLVL.

There are a few counts of this clone. V is TRBV2 and J is TRBJ2-7; D remains ambiguous. Germline CDR1 reads SNHLY; CDR2 reads FYNNEI. The V gene lost 6 bases and the J gene lost 0 bases, with 12 bases spanning the gap. CDR3 length: 14 amino acids. The CDR3 loop is CASSARQSSYEQYF. Here the CDR3 DNA reads TGTGCCAGCAGCGCCCGCCAGAGCTCCTACGAGCAGTACTTC.

This chain joins TRBV7-9 and TRBJ1-4, with D perhaps matching TRBD1 (5 bases). Between the trimmed V and J ends, which lost 6 bases and 8 bases, there was a span of 10 bases. The CDR3 extends over 12 amino acids. Looked up from germline, CDR1 is SEHNR and CDR2 is FQNEAQ (reference sequence). The DNA of the CDR3 is TGTGCCAGCAGGTACCGGGGCGAAAAACTGTTTTTT. Translating gives CASRYRGEKLFF.

The chain combines TRBV7-2 with TRBJ2-5; D is perhaps TRBD1 (5 bases). Germline assignment: CDR1 SGHTA and CDR2 FQGNSA. The V gene lost 5 bases and the J gene lost 5 bases, with 15 bases spanning the gap. The CDR3 contains 14 residues. CDR3 nucleotides: TGTGCCAGCAGCAGACAGCCCTTCGGGGAGACCCAGTACTTC. Translating gives CASSRQPFGETQYF.

This clone was counted between two and nine times. This sequence joins TRBV5-6 and TRBJ2-1, with no clear D. The V gene's germline CDR1 is SGHDT and CDR2 YYEEEE. CDR3 size: 11 residues. V was clipped by 0 bases and J by 7 bases, with 2 bases between them. CDR3 region: CASSLGNEQFF. In DNA, the CDR3 is TGTGCCAGCAGCTTGGGGAATGAGCAGTTCTTC.

This clone was counted between two and nine times. The chain couples TRBV5-1 to TRBJ1-5; 8 bases align to TRBD1. Trimming at V came to 1 base and at J to 6 bases, leaving 6 bases not matched to a gene. CDR3 size: 15 residues. Germline V gene lookup returns CDR1 SGHRS and CDR2 YFSETQ. CDR3 DNA sequence: TGCGCCAGCAGCTTGATGGCAGGGGGCGGTCAGCCCCAGCATTTT. This encodes CASSLMAGGGQPQHF.

There are a few counts of this clone. The chain carries TRBV2 and TRBJ2-4, with 7 bases that match TRBD1. The CDR3 totals 14 residues. Germline assignment: CDR1 SNHLY and CDR2 FYNNEI. V was clipped by 9 bases and J by 7 bases; unmatched bases: 12. CDR3: CASSYRGRANIQYF. CDR3 sequence (DNA): TGTGCCAGTTCATACAGGGGAAGGGCGAACATTCAGTACTTC. The complete variable domain, with remaining parts taken from reference TRBV2 and TRBJ2-4, reads EPEVTQTPSHQVTQMGQEVILRCVPISNHLYFYWYRQILGQKVEFLVSFYNNEISEKSEIFDDQFSVERPDGSNFTLKIRSTKLEDSAMYFCASSYRGRANIQYFGAGTRLSVL.

V and J are TRBV21-1 and TRBJ2-7; the table gives TRBD1 as D, unverified against the DNA. TRBV21-1 represents a pseudogene. This CDR3 region has 15 residues. The CDR3 loop reads CASSQEHRESYEQYF. The CDR3 bases are TGTGCCAGCAGCCAGGAGCACAGGGAGTCCTACGAGCAGTACTTC.

J is TRBJ1-4 and V is TRBV7-2; TRBD1 might be the D (6 bases). The V gene's germline CDR1 is SGHTA and CDR2 FQGNSA. With 2 bases removed from V and 10 bases from J, the gap between germline ends came to 11 bases. The CDR3 runs to 13 residues. CDR3 in DNA: TGTGCCAGCAGCTTACAAGGGGGACGAAAACTGTTTTTT. Amino acid sequence: CASSLQGGRKLFF.